Listed here are 8 T cell receptor beta chains from one sample, sequenced in a study of spatial heterogeneity in lung cancer. From the 5' RACE reads, TCRdb called clonotypes with MiXCR, one entry per CDR3 protein. The data show tens of thousands of distinct CDR3 sequences, 8.4% seen once. Stated time point: sample taken at primary tumor resection. Whole RNA, isolated from tumor, nontumor lung or frozen PBMC, was sequenced without prior sorting. Sample: PBMCs, taken at surgery. These TCRs come from a female donor with early-stage non-small cell lung cancer.

The sample holds many counts of this clonotype. The V gene is TRBV29-1, the J gene TRBJ2-1, with 13 positions matching TRBD2. Per the germline V gene, CDR1 is SQVTM and CDR2 is ANQGSEA. This CDR3 has 20 residues. The V and J ends lost 0 bases and 1 base, in that order; junction bases with no gene match: 12. The CDR3 sequence is CSVEDLPRTSGRRSYNEQFF. The CDR3 DNA reads as TGCAGCGTTGAAGATCTCCCTCGGACTAGCGGGAGAAGGTCCTACAATGAGCAGTTCTTC.

In DNA form, the CDR3 reads TGCGCCAGCAGCTTGGGATCTGTAACTAGCACAGATACGCAGTATTTT. Protein product: CASSLGSVTSTDTQYF. This rearrangement joins TRBV5-1 to TRBJ2-3; D is unclear. Germline V gives CDR1 SGHRS, CDR2 YFSETQ. This CDR3 is built from 16 residues. V lost 0 bases, J lost 0 bases, and 11 bases lay in between.

This clonotype was found many times. The chain uses TRBV7-2 and TRBJ1-2; 7 bases map to TRBD1. V shed 1 base, J shed 2 bases, and the junction held 4 bases outside the gene matches. CDR3 length equals 15 residues. Germline assignment: CDR1 SGHTA and CDR2 FQGNSA. CDR3: CASSLEAGGNYGYTF. CDR3 nucleotide sequence: TGTGCCAGCAGCTTAGAGGCAGGGGGAAACTATGGCTACACCTTC.

The chain is built from TRBV19 and TRBJ2-1; D is tentatively TRBD1 or TRBD2 (6 bases each). Trimming stripped 9 bases from V and 9 bases from J, with 27 bases between. CDR3 length: 16 residues. CDR1 and CDR2 (germline): LNHDA, SQIVND (reference sequence). The CDR3 bases are TGTGCCAGCCGTCCCGGGACAATTCCGGGGGTTGGTGAGCAGTTCTTC. As protein: CASRPGTIPGVGEQFF.

This clonotype was counted between two and nine times. The chain links TRBV30 to TRBJ2-1; D possibly corresponds to TRBD2 (6 bases). The V gene lost 0 bases and the J gene lost 9 bases, with 12 bases spanning the gap. Germline V lookup: CDR1 GTSNPN, CDR2 SVGIG (reference sequence). This CDR3 is 13 amino acids long. The CDR3, as DNA: TGTGCCTGGAGTGTTGATGGGCGGGGTGAGCAGTTCTTC. The encoded protein is CAWSVDGRGEQFF.

The chain has TRBV20-1 and TRBJ2-7; 9 bases map to TRBD1. This CDR3 has 14 amino acids. J lost 2 bases, V lost 0 bases, and 2 bases had no gene match. CDR1 and CDR2 (germline): DFQATT, SNEGSKA (reference sequence). Here the CDR3 DNA reads TGCAGTGCTAGAGAGGGACAGGGCCCCTACGAGCAGTACTTC. Its translation is CSAREGQGPYEQYF.

The gene calls are TRBV24-1 and TRBJ2-5; D is possibly TRBD2 (6 bases). V lost 1 base and J 5 bases, leaving 10 bases between the germline ends. Germline CDR1 and CDR2: KGHDR and SFDVKD. This CDR3 region has 14 residues. In DNA, the CDR3 is TGTGCCACCAGTGATTTCGGGGGAGTGGAGACCCAGTACTTC. This codes for CATSDFGGVETQYF.

Concerning this clonotype: This sequence may be a read error, since a much larger clone differs from it by one base. V gene TRBV19 combines with J gene TRBJ2-2; D is uncertain. The length of the CDR3 is 12 residues. Germline assignment: CDR1 LNHDA and CDR2 SQIVND (reference sequence). In DNA, the CDR3 is TGTGTCAGTTCGGCGATCACCGGGGAGCTGTTTTTT. It codes for CVSSAITGELFF.